Following are 18 T cell receptor beta chains from one sample sequenced in a study of cytotoxic CD8 clonotypes in ibrutinib-treated CLL. Sequencing was performed with immunoSEQ multiplex PCR; in TCRdb, only in-frame clones are kept and a portion is missing. The sample shows about 68,000 clones, 90% of them seen only once. The starting material was PBMCs, obtained after 12 months of ibrutinib treatment. The receptors derive from a human donor with chronic lymphocytic leukemia.

The J gene is TRBJ2-3, the V gene TRBV10-2; tentative D call: TRBD2 (5 bases). Trimming shortened V by 0 bases and J by 4 bases, and 14 bases separated the two germline ends. Germline loops: CDR1 WSHSY, CDR2 SAAADI. The CDR3 consists of 16 residues. CDR3 sequence: CASSESIERTADTQYF. Written as DNA, the CDR3 is TGCGCCAGCAGTGAGTCGATCGAGAGGACTGCAGATACGCAGTATTTT.

The chain is built from TRBV11-3 and TRBJ2-3; TRBD2 aligns across 12 bases. The CDR3 loop spans 16 amino acids. J gave up 5 bases and V 1 base, and 4 bases lay outside the gene matches. Germline CDR1 SGHNT, CDR2 YENEEA. The CDR3 DNA reads TGTGCCAGCAGCTTAGGGAAACTAGCGGGAGGAGATACGCAGTATTTT. This translates into CASSLGKLAGGDTQYF.

The V call is TRBV4-1, the J call TRBJ1-2; TRBD1 might be the D (5 bases). CDR1 MGHRA and CDR2 YSYEKL come from the germline V gene. The CDR3 is 16 residues long. Trimming stripped 4 bases from V and 0 bases from J, with 15 bases between. This CDR3 reads CASSPGVGEPNYGYTF. The CDR3 DNA sequence: TGCGCCAGCAGCCCAGGAGTGGGGGAACCTAACTATGGCTACACCTTC.

V is TRBV7-2 and J is TRBJ2-7; 8 bases align to TRBD1. CDR1 SGHTA and CDR2 FQGNSA come from the germline V gene. This CDR3 has 14 amino acids. With 4 bases clipped from V and 6 bases from J, the junction kept 8 bases outside the gene matches. The CDR3 loop is CASSYATGVSEQYF. The CDR3 DNA reads as TGTGCCAGCAGCTACGCGACAGGGGTCTCCGAGCAGTACTTC.

The chain carries TRBV28 and TRBJ2-2, with D unclear. Germline lookup yields CDR1 MDHEN and CDR2 SYDVKM. With 3 bases removed from V and 4 bases from J, the gap between germline ends came to 3 bases. CDR3 length equals 12 residues. The CDR3 DNA is TGTGCCAGCAGTTTGTCCACCGGGGAGCTGTTTTTT. It codes for CASSLSTGELFF.

The CDR3 DNA sequence: TGTGCCAGTAGTGGCCGGGACAGGGCGGACGAGCAGTACTTC. It codes for CASSGRDRADEQYF. This chain uses TRBV19 with TRBJ2-7, with 9 bases fitting TRBD1. Trimming took 5 bases from V and 5 from J; bases not matched to a gene: 7. Germline CDR1 LNHDA, CDR2 SQIVND (reference sequence). CDR3 length: 14 residues.

This chain uses TRBV10-1 with TRBJ2-3; TRBD2 matches 11 bases. Trimming cost V 3 bases and J 4 bases; bases outside gene matches: 6. This CDR3 is 16 amino acids long. The germline V gene has CDR1 WNHNN and CDR2 SYGVQD (reference sequence). The CDR3 DNA is TGCGCCAGCAGTGACCCCGGGACTAGCGGCGCAGATACGCAGTATTTT. It is translated as CASSDPGTSGADTQYF.

The CDR3 reads CSVGQSNSGNTIYF. The CDR3 nucleotides are TGCAGCGTTGGCCAGTCGAACTCTGGAAACACCATATATTTT. The V gene is TRBV29-1, the J gene TRBJ1-3; unclear D gene. CDR3 size: 14 residues. V was shortened by 4 bases and J by 0 bases, with 10 bases between the two germline ends. Germline lookup yields CDR1 SQVTM and CDR2 ANQGSEA.

This clone was found once. The V and J genes are TRBV6-6 and TRBJ2-7, with D perhaps TRBD2 (6 bases). The CDR3 runs 11 residues. Trimming took off 6 bases at V and 7 bases at J, with 10 bases between the two ends. Germline-derived CDR1 and CDR2 are MNHNY and SVGAGI (reference sequence). DNA of the CDR3: TGTGCCAGCAGCCAGACTAGGGAGCAGTACTTC. This gives the protein CASSQTREQYF.

The rearrangement joins TRBV6-5 to TRBJ2-3; D is perhaps TRBD1 (5 bases). Germline V gives CDR1 MNHEY, CDR2 SVGAGI. The V end lost 5 bases, the J end lost 5 bases, and 11 bases lay between the germline ends. This CDR3 contains 13 residues. The chain's CDR3 is CASSPTAGDTQYF. The DNA of the CDR3 is TGTGCCAGCAGTCCGACAGCTGGAGATACGCAGTATTTT.

The genes are TRBV7-2 and TRBJ2-3, with TRBD2 matching 7 bases. V gave up 5 bases and J gave up 2 bases; unmatched junction bases: 4. Germline V gene data show CDR1 as SGHTA and CDR2 as FQGNSA. The CDR3 has 14 residues. The CDR3: CASSRGLDTDTQYF. The CDR3 nucleotides are TGTGCCAGCAGCCGCGGACTAGACACAGATACGCAGTATTTT.

V and J are TRBV4-1 and TRBJ2-1; 10 bases map to TRBD2. Losses at the gene ends were 1 base for V and 13 bases for J; bases not matched to a gene: 10. The germline gives CDR1 MGHRA, CDR2 YSYEKL. The CDR3 is made up of 15 amino acids. This CDR3 is CASSQVSSGSTKQFF. CDR3 nucleotide sequence: TGCGCCAGCAGCCAAGTGTCTAGCGGGAGCACTAAACAGTTCTTC.

The chain employs TRBV20-1 and TRBJ1-4; perhaps TRBD1 as D (5 bases). Germline V gene data show CDR1 as DFQATT and CDR2 as SNEGSKA (reference sequence). This CDR3 spans 11 amino acids. V lost 6 bases and J lost 8, with 10 bases in between. The CDR3 loop reads CSAPREEKLFF. The CDR3 DNA reads as TGCAGTGCCCCCAGGGAAGAAAAACTGTTTTTT.

The chain links TRBV29-1 to TRBJ1-5; D remains ambiguous. V lost 4 bases, J lost 0 bases, and 7 bases lay in between. The CDR3 spans 13 residues. The V gene's germline CDR1 is SQVTM and CDR2 ANQGSEA. CDR3 amino acids: CSVAGNSNQPQHF. CDR3 in DNA: TGCAGCGTTGCGGGAAATAGCAATCAGCCCCAGCATTTT.

This chain joins TRBV11-2 and TRBJ2-1; a possible D gene is TRBD1 (5 bases). Germline values: CDR1 SGHAT, CDR2 FQNNGV. The CDR3 is 15 amino acids. V was shortened by 5 bases and J by 9 bases, with 20 bases between the two germline ends. As DNA, the CDR3 is TGTGCCAGCAGCCCCCTACTGGTTGGCCAGGGTGAGCAGTTCTTC. This sequence encodes CASSPLLVGQGEQFF.

This clone appeared a single time. The CDR3 here is CASSLMGLTGAYQISGNTIYF. DNA of the CDR3: TGCGCCAGCAGCTTGATGGGACTCACGGGGGCCTACCAAATCTCTGGAAACACCATATATTTT. The chain combines TRBV5-1 with TRBJ1-3; D is perhaps TRBD1 (6 bases). Looked up from germline, CDR1 is SGHRS and CDR2 is YFSETQ. Trimming left V 1 base short and J 0 bases short, with 26 bases between. The CDR3 spans 21 residues.

This chain joins TRBV9 and TRBJ2-3; D perhaps matches TRBD2 (5 bases). Looked up from germline, CDR1 is SGDLS and CDR2 is YYNGEE. The CDR3 is 15 amino acids. Trimming shortened V by 3 bases and J by 2 bases, and 13 bases separated the two germline ends. CDR3 in DNA: TGTGCCAGCAGCGCGGAAAGCGGCCTCACAGATACGCAGTATTTT. This codes for CASSAESGLTDTQYF. Drawing the rest from reference TRBV9 and TRBJ2-3, the complete variable domain is DSGVTQTPKHLITATGQRVTLRCSPRSGDLSVYWYQQSLDQGLQFLIQYYNGEERAKGNILERFSAQQFPDLHSELNLSSLELGDSALYFCASSAESGLTDTQYFGPGTRLTVL.

The chain carries TRBV27 and TRBJ2-2, with D hard to call. V lost 5 bases, J lost 6 bases, and 7 bases lay in between. Germline V gives CDR1 MNHEY, CDR2 SMNVEV (reference sequence). The CDR3 totals 12 residues. CDR3 DNA sequence: TGTGCCAGCAGTGACGATTCCGGGGAGCTGTTTTTT. Protein: CASSDDSGELFF.